The 3 T cell receptor beta chains presented below share a single source sample, sequenced in a study of cytomegalovirus exposure and HLA in healthy donors. Primers included in the PCR were 60 Vbeta and 13 Jbeta primers. Some clones are missing from TCRdb's copy, which holds only in-frame ones; the method was immunoSEQ multiplex PCR. Seen here are around 200,000 clones, around four fifths observed once, and the top ten hold approximately 2.6%. The material sequenced was PBMCs. These receptors were collected from a woman aged 55 to 70 in good health and CMV-seropositive.

V is TRBV29-1 and J is TRBJ1-1; D remains unclear. V dropped 0 bases and J dropped 11 bases, with 10 bases sitting between them. Germline V gene sequence: CDR1 SQVTM, CDR2 ANQGSEA. The CDR3 is 11 amino acids. In DNA, the CDR3 is TGCAGCGTTGAAGATGCAAGGGAGGCTTTCTTT. It yields the protein CSVEDAREAFF.

This chain connects TRBV21-1 to TRBJ1-3. TRBV21-1 constitutes a pseudogene. The CDR3 totals 14 residues. The CDR3 DNA is TGTGCCAGCACCCTTATGAGCTCTGGAAACACCATATATTTT. It is translated as CASTLMSSGNTIYF.

This CDR3 is CASSRDGGSYEQYF. In DNA, the CDR3 is TGTGCCAGCAGCCGGGACGGGGGCTCCTACGAGCAGTACTTC. The chain couples TRBV25-1 to TRBJ2-7; D might be TRBD2 (6 bases). V was shortened by 6 bases and J by 0 bases, with 12 bases between the two germline ends. The CDR3 has 14 residues. Per the germline V gene, CDR1 is MGHDK and CDR2 is SYGVNS.